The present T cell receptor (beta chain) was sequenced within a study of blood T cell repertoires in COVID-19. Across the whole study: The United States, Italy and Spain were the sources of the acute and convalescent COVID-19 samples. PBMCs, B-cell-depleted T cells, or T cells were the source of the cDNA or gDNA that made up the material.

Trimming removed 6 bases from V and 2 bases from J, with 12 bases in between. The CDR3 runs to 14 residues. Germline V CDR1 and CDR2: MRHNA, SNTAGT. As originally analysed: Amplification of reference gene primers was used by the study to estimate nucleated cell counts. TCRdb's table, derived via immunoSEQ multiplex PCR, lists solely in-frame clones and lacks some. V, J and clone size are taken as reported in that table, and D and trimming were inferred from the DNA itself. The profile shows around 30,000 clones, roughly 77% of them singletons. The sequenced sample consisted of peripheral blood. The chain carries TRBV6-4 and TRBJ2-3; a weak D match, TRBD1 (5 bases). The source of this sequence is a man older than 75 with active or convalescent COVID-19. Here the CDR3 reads CASRARQNTDTQYF. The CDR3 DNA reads TGTGCCAGCAGAGCCCGACAGAACACAGATACGCAGTATTTT.